This TCR beta chain was sequenced in a study of T-cell reconstitution after alpha-beta-depleted transplantation in children listed by TCRdb under 2016. Regarding the research as a whole: T-cell immune reconstitution after TCRalphabeta/CD19-depleted allogeneic hematopoietic cell transplantation in children was quantitatively tracked in the study by means of TCR repertoire profiling.

Libraries were prepared through PCR. Sequencing was carried out with an Illumina HiSeq 2500. TCR libraries were prepared with molecular barcoding, using unique molecular identifiers to normalize TCRbeta repertoire quantification. TCRdb reanalyzed the raw reads on its own, using fastp at Q25 for trimming and MiXCR for clone calling, and kept in-frame beta chains. Rows merge per CDR3 protein into single entries with the most common DNA and genes. The sample includes 450,000 to 600,000 distinct CDR3 sequences, with roughly 33% observed a single time. The leading ten clones occupy about 2.3% of the sample. V sheds 3 bases and J sheds 8 bases, leaving 28 bases between their ends. CDR1 and CDR2, per the germline V gene (reference sequence), are LNHNV and YYDKDF. The CDR3 contains 18 residues, cysteine and phenylalanine counted. Here the CDR3 DNA is all that survives: 54 bases in frame from base 1. Notes on this clonotype: Its antigen is currently not known. No base-level quality is on record; no much larger clone is a single base apart.

In this chain, TRBV15 is recombined with TRBJ1-2; a tentative D call is TRBD1 (5 bases match). The clonotype was recovered from a human donor who donated a stem cell graft to a child with aplastic anemia. Specimen: PBMCs from the stem cell graft donor, collected from the stem cell graft. The sequence in DNA is TGTGCCACCAGCAGTATTACGGATGGGACCGGATATTTCGGCGGCTACACCTTC. This gives the protein CATSSITDGTGYFGGYTF.